This T cell receptor beta chain derives from a study of post-analysis software for immune sequencing data. Study results and caveats: Controls' normalized Chao1 diversity significantly exceeded that of multiple sclerosis patients. A handful of TRBV segments were significantly more frequent in patients than in controls. TRBV5-6, TRBV5-1 and TRBV20-1 were among these segments.

Looked up from germline, CDR1 is SGHDT and CDR2 is YYEEEE. The CDR3 is 17 amino acids. About this clonotype itself: Its cognate antigen is unknown. The germline gene is not matched at one end of the junction; a read error may be the cause.

Included in the TCR beta cDNA libraries were unique molecular identifiers. MiXCR was run by TCRdb on the PCR reads, yielding one entry per CDR3 protein. The data contain approximately 770,000 distinct CDR3 sequences, about 45% of them singletons. Input material: blood. The receptor was isolated from a girl aged 10-17 years with multiple sclerosis. The chain couples TRBV5-6 to TRBJ2-6; D is possibly TRBD1 or TRBD2 (5 bases each). As DNA, the CDR3 is TGTGCCAGCAGCTTGGGACCAGGGCTAGCTGGGGCCAACGTCCGGACTTTC. Protein product: CASSLGPGLAGANVRTF.